These T cell receptor beta chains were read from a single sample in a study of T cell clusters in autoimmune cytopenias. Using the multiplex PCR reads, TCRdb records one entry per CDR3 protein without DNA. The repertoire table contains roughly 6,900 distinct CDR3 sequences. These same records also appear under a second study, on T cell repertoires in aging, cancer and after chemotherapy.

The sample taken for sequencing was peripheral blood. These receptors were collected from a human donor in good health. CDR3s include the opening cysteine and the closing phenylalanine or tryptophan. Each record gives: clone size, J gene, V gene, CDR3 protein. The listing skips clone size in some rows; elsewhere it reads once, few, many or a size class.

.	TRBJ2-6	TRBV6-5	CASSLTWSSGANVLTF
.	TRBJ2-1	TRBV4-2	CASSDSGRDYNEQFF
.	TRBJ1-2	TRBV27	CASSSLPYGPAAGYTF
.	TRBJ2-3	TRBV5-4	CASSISGTGGTDTQYF
.	TRBJ1-2	TRBV4-3	CASSQDGAGGGNGYTF
.	TRBJ2-1	TRBV6-5	CASSTLVTRSYNEQFF
.	TRBJ1-1	TRBV5-1	CASSLVGVGTEAFF
.	TRBJ1-3	TRBV19	CASSIGGSGNTIYF
medium-sized	TRBJ1-1	TRBV19	CASSSSWGSTEAFF
.	TRBJ1-1	TRBV7-2	CASTLRQGLNTEAFF
.	TRBJ2-7	TRBV7-6	CASSLGAGGEQYF
.	TRBJ1-4	TRBV7-9	CASSRGQGNEKLFF
medium-sized	TRBJ2-4	TRBV19	CASSMMLANFLNIQYF
.	TRBJ2-7	TRBV12-3/TRBV12-4	CASTHGTSGSEQYF
.	TRBJ2-5	TRBV18	CARSEQQETQYF
medium-sized	TRBJ1-2	TRBV29-1	CSVRVGIDGYTF
medium-sized	TRBJ2-7	TRBV30	CAWGPQSGRGRIEQYF
medium-sized	TRBJ1-2	TRBV29-1	CSVPGTPPTYGYTF
.	TRBJ1-2	TRBV6-5	CASSYSLGQGSGYTF
medium-sized	TRBJ2-2	TRBV19	CASSSLAGGWNTGELFF
.	TRBJ1-6	TRBV7-2	CASSSDRGSYNSPLHF
medium-sized	TRBJ2-7	TRBV6-5	CASRGGGTYEQYF
.	TRBJ2-7	TRBV24-1	CATSDLWTGGSPSYEQYF
medium-sized	TRBJ2-5	TRBV30	CAWRRLAGGAQYF
medium-sized	TRBJ2-6	TRBV6-5	CASSRTGGFSGANVLTF
.	TRBJ2-7	TRBV12-3/TRBV12-4	CASSSSYEQYF
.	TRBJ2-7	TRBV6-6	CASRSAGGGSEQYF
.	TRBJ2-7	TRBV19	CASSPRDRRAYEQYF
.	TRBJ1-5	TRBV6-5	CASRPYRVNQPQHF
.	TRBJ1-4	TRBV7-6	CASSLESGFNEKLFF
medium-sized	TRBJ2-7	TRBV29-1	CSVETPARGYEQYF
.	TRBJ2-2	TRBV5-6	CASSSPGGRNTGELFF
.	TRBJ2-1	TRBV24-1	CATSDGSNNNNEQFF
.	TRBJ2-3	TRBV5-1	CASSLAVQPTDTQYF
.	TRBJ2-5	TRBV12-3/TRBV12-4	CASRPRGEETQYF
.	TRBJ2-3	TRBV24-1	CATSDWTSGSTDTQYF
medium-sized	TRBJ1-2	TRBV29-1	CSVSPGYGYTF
.	TRBJ2-6	TRBV6-5	CASRDKESSGANVLTF
.	TRBJ1-1	TRBV6-6	CASHGGPEEAFF
.	TRBJ1-5	TRBV6-5	CASSVRQEGLQPQHF
medium-sized	TRBJ2-5	TRBV5-4	CASSSWDRGYAGTQYF
.	TRBJ2-2	TRBV6-2/TRBV6-3	CASSYIGPGELFF
.	TRBJ1-3	TRBV6-2/TRBV6-3	CASSDRQADSGNTIYF
medium-sized	TRBJ1-2	TRBV5-4	CASSLGQGEYTF
medium-sized	TRBJ2-2	TRBV6-5	CASSMTSGNTGELFF
medium-sized	TRBJ1-6	TRBV6-5	CASSAAIHSPLHF